What follows are 32 T cell receptor beta chains derived from one specimen sequenced in a study of blood T cell repertoires in COVID-19. Libraries were prepared by immunoSEQ multiplex PCR; TCRdb keeps only in-frame clonotypes and omits some of them. The profile shows over 150,000 clones, about 80% of them singletons. Sequenced: PBMCs or T cells enriched from blood (not recorded which). The receptor source for this set is a woman aged 60 to 75 who had recovered from COVID-19.

This clone showed up just once. The rearrangement uses TRBV20-1 and TRBJ1-1; D remains unclear. Germline CDR1 and CDR2: DFQATT and SNEGSKA (reference sequence). V lost 3 bases and J lost 3, with 5 bases in between. The CDR3 length is 11 residues. CDR3 amino acids: CSASQYTEAFF. In nucleotides, the CDR3 is TGCAGTGCTAGCCAGTACACTGAAGCTTTCTTT.

The V call is TRBV30, the J call TRBJ1-4; possibly TRBD1 for D (5 bases). CDR3 size: 13 residues. V lost 3 bases and J lost 3, with 8 bases in between. CDR1 and CDR2 from the germline V gene are GTSNPN and SVGIG (reference sequence). In DNA form, the CDR3 reads TGTGCCTGGAGGGGGCCCCCTAATGAAAAACTGTTTTTT. Translation gives CAWRGPPNEKLFF. Based on the CDR3 plus reference TRBV30 and TRBJ1-4, the full variable domain is SQTIHQWPATLVQPVGSPLSLECTVEGTSNPNLYWYRQAAGRGLQLLFYSVGIGQISSEVPQNLSASRPQDRQFILSSKKLLLSDSGFYLCAWRGPPNEKLFFGSGTQLSVL.

The chain carries TRBV1 and TRBJ2-1; the table's D call, TRBD2, was not checked against the DNA. TRBV1 is an annotated pseudogene. This CDR3 is built from 19 residues. CDR3 amino acids: CTSSQSTAASGGSYNEQFF. In DNA, the CDR3 is TGCACCAGCAGCCAATCGACCGCCGCTAGCGGGGGAAGTTACAATGAGCAGTTCTTC.

This chain connects TRBV7-8 to TRBJ1-5, with D possibly being TRBD1 (5 bases). The ends were cut back, 5 bases at V and 0 bases at J, with 11 bases in the middle. The CDR3 totals 15 residues. Per the germline V gene, CDR1 is SGHVS and CDR2 is FQNEAQ. In DNA, the CDR3 is TGTGCCAGCAGCCCGACAGAATATAGCAATCAGCCCCAGCATTTT. Residues: CASSPTEYSNQPQHF.

This chain uses TRBV5-1 with TRBJ2-7; D is possibly TRBD1 (6 bases). The V end was cut by 4 bases, the J end by 5 bases, with 13 bases between. Germline CDR1 and CDR2: SGHRS and YFSETQ. The CDR3 is 13 residues long. The CDR3 region has the DNA TGCGCCAGCAGCCGGGACATAACGGACGAGCAGTACTTC. Translation gives CASSRDITDEQYF.

This sequence joins TRBV9 and TRBJ1-4, with a tentative D call TRBD1 (5 bases). The germline gives CDR1 SGDLS, CDR2 YYNGEE. The CDR3 has 15 residues. Trimming took off 1 base at V and 5 bases at J, with 12 bases between the two ends. Written as DNA, the CDR3 is TGTGCCAGCAGCGTAAACGGGGGGGTAAATGAAAAACTGTTTTTT. It codes for CASSVNGGVNEKLFF.

The CDR3 loop reads CASRDRSSYNEQFF. The CDR3 region has the DNA TGTGCCAGCAGAGACAGGAGCTCCTACAATGAGCAGTTCTTC. This chain links TRBV27 with TRBJ2-1, with D possibly being TRBD1 (6 bases). Trimming removed 6 bases from V and 0 bases from J, with 9 bases in between. The germline V gene encodes CDR1 MNHEY and CDR2 SMNVEV (reference sequence). The CDR3 is 14 amino acids.

This chain connects TRBV2 to TRBJ1-1; D unclear. The ends were cut back, 6 bases at V and 2 bases at J, with 13 bases in the middle. This CDR3 is 14 amino acids long. The germline V gene encodes CDR1 SNHLY and CDR2 FYNNEI. The CDR3 here is CASRRRALNTEAFF. The DNA of the CDR3 is TGTGCCAGCAGGAGGAGAGCCCTAAACACTGAAGCTTTCTTT.

This chain joins TRBV7-8 and TRBJ1-1; D gene uncertain. CDR1 and CDR2 from the germline V gene are SGHVS and FQNEAQ. This CDR3 is built from 14 residues. V was clipped by 2 bases and J by 1 base, with 8 bases between them. This CDR3 reads CASSLRQSNTEAFF. For the CDR3, the DNA is TGTGCCAGCAGCTTACGTCAGTCGAACACTGAAGCTTTCTTT.

This chain links TRBV6-6 with TRBJ1-4, with D hard to call. Per the germline V gene, CDR1 is MNHNY and CDR2 is SVGAGI (reference sequence). V was pared by 4 bases and J by 7 bases, with 13 bases between. This CDR3 has 14 residues. The CDR3 region is CASSSRRQLEKLFF. DNA of the CDR3: TGTGCCAGCAGTTCAAGGAGGCAGCTTGAAAAACTGTTTTTT.

This clone was seen a few times. This chain uses TRBV7-2 with TRBJ1-1; D remains ambiguous. This CDR3 is 12 amino acids long. Germline V gene data show CDR1 as SGHTA and CDR2 as FQGNSA. Trimming took off 5 bases at V and 11 bases at J, with 15 bases between the two ends. DNA for the CDR3: TGTGCCAGCAGCGCCCGGGAACCACAGGCTTTCTTT. It encodes CASSAREPQAFF.

The V call is TRBV29-1, the J call TRBJ2-2, with 8 bases fitting TRBD1. Unmatched junction bases numbered 8, after V lost 4 bases and J lost 4 bases. CDR1 and CDR2 (germline): SQVTM, ANQGSEA. This CDR3 comprises 15 residues. CDR3 loop: CSVGGWQGATGELFF. The CDR3 DNA is TGCAGCGTTGGAGGTTGGCAGGGGGCCACCGGGGAGCTGTTTTTT.

There are a few counts of this clone. One junction end does not reproduce the germline sequence, and a read error may be involved. CDR3 protein: CASSDKIRDLF. The CDR3 DNA reads TGTGCCAGCAGCGACAAGATCAGGGATCTCTTT. This sequence joins TRBV7-9 and TRBJ1-1, with D possibly matching TRBD1 (5 bases). The CDR3 totals 11 residues. Germline CDR1 reads SEHNR; CDR2 reads FQNEAQ (reference sequence).

J is TRBJ1-5 and V is TRBV27; tentatively, D is TRBD1 (6 bases). The CDR3 runs 14 residues. Trimming cost V 6 bases and J 4 bases, with 13 bases left between them. The germline V gene has CDR1 MNHEY and CDR2 SMNVEV (reference sequence). The CDR3 nucleotides are TGTGCCAGCAGGCCCAGGGGTGTGAATCAGCCCCAGCATTTT. It specifies CASRPRGVNQPQHF.

This chain joins TRBV4-1 and TRBJ2-5; tentative D call: TRBD2 (5 bases). Germline CDR1 is MGHRA and CDR2 is YSYEKL. The V and J ends lost 8 bases and 3 bases respectively, with 13 bases between them. This CDR3 is built from 13 residues. This chain's CDR3 is CASRSVGEETQYF. CDR3 coding DNA: TGCGCCAGCCGATCAGTGGGAGAAGAGACCCAGTACTTC.

The V call is TRBV7-8, the J call TRBJ2-5; 11 bases agree with TRBD2. CDR3 length equals 19 residues. CDR1 and CDR2 (germline): SGHVS, FQNEAQ. V shed 4 bases and J 3 bases; nucleotides not matched to a gene: 16. CDR3 DNA: TGTGCCAGCAGCTGGTCCGGGACTAGCGGCCCAAGTATGGAAGAGACCCAGTACTTC. Encoded protein: CASSWSGTSGPSMEETQYF.

Turning to this clone: The sample has other DNA sequences that encode this CDR3 too. This chain connects TRBV5-1 to TRBJ2-5; a possible D gene is TRBD1 (5 bases). The CDR3 is 14 amino acids. Germline V lookup: CDR1 SGHRS, CDR2 YFSETQ. V was shortened by 0 bases and J by 1 base, with 7 bases between the two germline ends. The CDR3 nucleotides read TGCGCCAGCAGCTTGGACAGGTCCCAAGAGACCCAGTACTTC. Amino acid sequence: CASSLDRSQETQYF.

CDR3 protein: CAISAAGGNTEAFF. Here the CDR3 DNA reads TGTGCCATCAGTGCCGCGGGGGGGAACACTGAAGCTTTCTTT. This chain joins TRBV10-3 and TRBJ1-1; a weak D match, TRBD1 (5 bases). Trimming shortened V by 4 bases and J by 1 base, and 10 bases separated the two germline ends. Germline V gene sequence: CDR1 ENHRY, CDR2 SYGVKD. This CDR3 contains 14 residues.

V is TRBV12-3 or TRBV12-4 and J is TRBJ1-2; D is possibly TRBD1 (5 bases). V was trimmed by 7 bases and J by 0 bases, leaving 9 bases between them. This CDR3 has 13 residues. CDR3 protein: CASKTGANYGYTF. The CDR3 bases are TGTGCCAGCAAAACAGGAGCTAACTATGGCTACACCTTC.

V is TRBV10-3 and J is TRBJ1-2; D is unresolved. The length of the CDR3 is 15 residues. The V gene's germline CDR1 is ENHRY and CDR2 SYGVKD. V lost 6 bases and J 5 bases, leaving 19 bases between the germline ends. This chain's CDR3 is CAISYSYRDPYGYTF. DNA of the CDR3: TGTGCCATCAGCTACTCCTACAGAGACCCGTATGGCTACACCTTC.

This clone was seen a single time. J is TRBJ1-2 and V is TRBV7-2; the match to TRBD1 covers 7 bases. Trimming took 1 base from V and 3 from J; bases not matched to a gene: 8. Germline values: CDR1 SGHTA, CDR2 FQGNSA. The CDR3 runs to 16 residues. The CDR3 DNA sequence: TGTGCCAGCAGCTTAGTCTCAACCGACAGGGACTATGGCTACACCTTC. This translates into CASSLVSTDRDYGYTF. The full variable domain, completed using reference TRBV7-2 and TRBJ1-2, is GAGVSQSPSNKVTEKGKDVELRCDPISGHTALYWYRQSLGQGLEFLIYFQGNSAPDKSGLPSDRFSAERTGGSVSTLTIQRTQQEDSAVYLCASSLVSTDRDYGYTFGSGTRLTVV.

The sample holds one count of this clone. Here the CDR3 reads CASSAPGTGRYGYTF. CDR3 nucleotides: TGTGCCAGCAGTGCCCCCGGGACAGGTCGGTATGGCTACACCTTC. The V gene is TRBV28, the J gene TRBJ1-2; TRBD1 aligns across 8 bases. This CDR3 has 15 amino acids. With 5 bases clipped from V and 5 bases from J, the junction kept 10 bases outside the gene matches. Germline V CDR1 and CDR2: MDHEN, SYDVKM.

The gene calls are TRBV7-9 and TRBJ2-7; 9 bases are shared with TRBD1. The CDR3 sequence is 15 residues long. Germline CDR1 and CDR2: SEHNR and FQNEAQ (reference sequence). V was pared by 5 bases and J by 1 base, with 6 bases of the junction left unmatched. The CDR3 loop reads CASSTPGTGSYEQYF. CDR3 nucleotide sequence: TGTGCCAGCAGCACCCCCGGGACAGGGTCCTACGAGCAGTACTTC.

This rearrangement joins TRBV5-4 to TRBJ2-7; TRBD1 agrees at 9 bases. Trimming removed 2 bases from V and 1 base from J; junction bases left unmatched: 4. Germline CDR1 SGHNT, CDR2 YYREEE (reference sequence). This CDR3 has 15 amino acids. DNA for the CDR3: TGTGCCAGCAGCTTACGGGACAGGGTTTCCTACGAGCAGTACTTC. It is translated as CASSLRDRVSYEQYF.

The genes are TRBV14 and TRBJ2-7; possible D gene TRBD1, 5 bases. Trimming shortened V by 0 bases and J by 1 base, and 13 bases separated the two germline ends. Germline-derived CDR1 and CDR2 are SGHDN and FVKESK. This CDR3 contains 16 residues. CDR3 bases: TGTGCCAGCAGCCAAGATCGAGACAGACGATCCTACGAGCAGTACTTC. It encodes CASSQDRDRRSYEQYF. Variable domain in full (rest from reference TRBV14 and TRBJ2-7): EAGVTQFPSHSVIEKGQTVTLRCDPISGHDNLYWYRRVMGKEIKFLLHFVKESKQDESGMPNNRFLAERTGGTYSTLKVQPAELEDSGVYFCASSQDRDRRSYEQYFGPGTRLTVT.

This clone was detected only once. The chain employs TRBV5-1 and TRBJ2-6; no clear D gene. CDR1 is SGHRS, CDR2 YFSETQ, per germline. CDR3 length: 15 residues. V dropped 4 bases and J dropped 2 bases, with 10 bases sitting between them. The DNA of the CDR3 is TGCGCCAGCAGCCCACACACGCCTGGGGCCAACGTCCTGACTTTC. Its translation: CASSPHTPGANVLTF.

This chain connects TRBV9 to TRBJ1-1, with D possibly being TRBD1 (6 bases). CDR3 length: 15 residues. CDR1 and CDR2 from the germline V gene are SGDLS and YYNGEE. The V and J ends lost 0 bases and 1 base respectively, with 10 bases between them. CDR3 in DNA: TGTGCCAGCAGCGTAGAGGCCAGGGGGAACACTGAAGCTTTCTTT. This encodes CASSVEARGNTEAFF.

In this sample, this clone turned up once. The CDR3 nucleotides read TGCGCCAGCAGGACCGACAGCAATGAAAAACTGTTTTTT. This translates into CASRTDSNEKLFF. The chain couples TRBV5-1 to TRBJ1-4, with D maybe TRBD1 (5 bases). CDR1 and CDR2 from the germline V gene are SGHRS and YFSETQ. The CDR3 extends over 13 amino acids. V shed 5 bases and J shed 5 bases, with 10 bases lying between them.

The rearrangement joins TRBV6-4 to TRBJ2-3, with 10 bases that match TRBD2. V shed 6 bases, J shed 2 bases, and the junction held 5 bases outside the gene matches. This CDR3 region has 15 residues. The V gene's germline CDR1 is MRHNA and CDR2 SNTAGT. DNA of the CDR3: TGTGCCAGCAGGGTAGCGGGGGGCGACACAGATACGCAGTATTTT. Amino acids: CASRVAGGDTDTQYF.

The V and J genes are TRBV6-5 and TRBJ1-2; 8 nucleotides align to TRBD1. CDR1 MNHEY and CDR2 SVGAGI come from the germline V gene. J was trimmed by 2 bases and V by 6 bases; bases with no gene match: 5. The CDR3 covers 14 residues. The CDR3 is CASREAGGNYGYTF. CDR3 nucleotide sequence: TGTGCCAGCAGGGAGGCAGGGGGCAACTATGGCTACACCTTC.

This chain connects TRBV6-1 to TRBJ2-2; 12 positions agree with TRBD2. Germline-derived CDR1 and CDR2 are MNHNS and SASEGT. This CDR3 comprises 15 residues. After removal of 9 bases from V and 1 base from J, the junction contained 3 bases not matched to a gene. CDR3 region: CASMTSGGNTGELFF. The CDR3 nucleotides read TGTGCCAGTATGACTAGCGGGGGGAACACCGGGGAGCTGTTTTTT.

The V gene is TRBV7-6, the J gene TRBJ2-1, with 10 positions matching TRBD2. This CDR3 region has 15 residues. The ends lost 5 bases at V and 5 bases at J; junction bases unmatched: 6. The germline gives CDR1 SGHVS, CDR2 FNYEAQ. The CDR3 is CASSPRTSGDNEQFF. In DNA form, the CDR3 reads TGTGCCAGCAGCCCCCGCACTAGCGGGGACAATGAGCAGTTCTTC.